These 22 T cell receptor beta chains share one sample of origin, sequenced in a study of T cells after yellow fever vaccination. TCRdb passed the 5' RACE reads through MiXCR, listing each CDR3 protein once. Of under 300,000 distinct CDR3 sequences in the sample, 10% to 15% were seen once. The input for sequencing was CD4+ T cells sorted from PBMCs, taken 45 days after the yellow fever booster vaccination. All receptors come from a man aged 30 to 45 who received the YFV17D yellow fever vaccine.

The chain recombines TRBV20-1 with TRBJ2-7, with 8 bases matching TRBD1. Germline V gives CDR1 DFQATT, CDR2 SNEGSKA (reference sequence). Losses at the gene ends were 5 bases for V and 7 bases for J; bases not matched to a gene: 4. This CDR3 has 11 residues. The CDR3: CSASRQGEQYF. As DNA, the CDR3 is TGCAGTGCTTCAAGACAGGGGGAGCAGTACTTC.

The chain couples TRBV14 to TRBJ2-5, with D unresolved. V lost 4 bases and J 1 base, leaving 7 bases between the germline ends. Germline CDR1 reads SGHDN; CDR2 reads FVKESK. This CDR3 has 13 amino acids. This CDR3 reads CASSRTIQETQYF. The CDR3 DNA is TGTGCCAGCAGCCGAACCATCCAAGAGACCCAGTACTTC.

The J gene is TRBJ2-1, the V gene TRBV28; D not certain. Between the trimmed V and J ends, which lost 5 bases and 3 bases, there was a span of 8 bases. This CDR3 is 13 amino acids long. The V gene's germline CDR1 is MDHEN and CDR2 SYDVKM. The CDR3 loop is CASSPRIYNEQFF. In nucleotides, the CDR3 is TGTGCCAGCAGTCCTCGGATCTACAATGAGCAGTTCTTC. Filled out from reference TRBV28 and TRBJ2-1, the complete variable domain reads DVKVTQSSRYLVKRTGEKVFLECVQDMDHENMFWYRQDPGLGLRLIYFSYDVKMKEKGDIPEGYSVSREKKERFSLILESASTNQTSMYLCASSPRIYNEQFFGPGTRLTVL.

CDR3 bases: TGTGCCAGCTCCTACGGGATCCGCCGGAAAAAATCATCTGGCTACACCTTC. It encodes CASSYGIRRKKSSGYTF. This rearrangement joins TRBV7-8 to TRBJ1-2; D gene unclear. V dropped 8 bases and J dropped 7 bases, with 29 bases sitting between them. The CDR3 consists of 17 residues. Germline CDR1 reads SGHVS; CDR2 reads FQNEAQ.

This chain joins TRBV7-9 and TRBJ2-2; possible D gene TRBD2, 6 bases. The V gene lost 5 bases and the J gene lost 1 base, with 8 bases spanning the gap. CDR1 is SEHNR, CDR2 FQNEAQ, per germline (reference sequence). This CDR3 is 14 amino acids long. The CDR3 nucleotides read TGTGCCAGCAGCCGTAGCGGGAACACCGGGGAGCTGTTTTTT. This sequence encodes CASSRSGNTGELFF.

In regard to this clonotype: Relative to the germline gene, one junction end is altered; a read error may explain this. The chain is built from TRBV7-2 and TRBJ2-7; D ambiguous. This CDR3 region has 13 residues. CDR1 SGHTA and CDR2 FQGNSA come from the germline V gene. The CDR3 loop is CDSSLDRMGEQYF. Written as DNA, the CDR3 is TGTGACAGCAGCTTAGACCGGATGGGGGAGCAGTACTTC.

This clonotype was seen ten or more times. The chain links TRBV28 to TRBJ1-5, with 8 positions matching TRBD1. V lost 8 bases, J lost 4 bases, and 7 bases stayed unmatched. The CDR3 has 14 amino acids. The germline gives CDR1 MDHEN, CDR2 SYDVKM. CDR3 amino acids: CASYARQGNQPQHF. CDR3 nucleotides: TGTGCCAGCTACGCAAGACAGGGGAATCAGCCCCAGCATTTT.

This clonotype was found a few times. The chain is built from TRBV11-2 and TRBJ2-7, with D perhaps TRBD1 or TRBD2 (7 bases each). CDR1 SGHAT and CDR2 FQNNGV come from the germline V gene. The CDR3 totals 19 residues. Deletions cut 5 bases from V and 2 bases from J, with 28 bases between. CDR3 sequence reads: CASSLPGGLRGPVAYEQYF. DNA for the CDR3: TGTGCCAGCAGCCTCCCGGGGGGTTTGAGGGGGCCGGTGGCCTACGAGCAGTACTTC.

This clonotype was recorded at least ten times. The J gene is TRBJ2-7, the V gene TRBV3-1; D perhaps matches TRBD2 (5 bases). Trimming shortened V by 2 bases and J by 1 base, and 12 bases separated the two germline ends. The CDR3 loop spans 15 amino acids. The germline V gene encodes CDR1 LGHDT and CDR2 YNNKEL (reference sequence). DNA of the CDR3: TGTGCCAGCAGCCAACGCGACGGAGGATCCTACGAGCAGTACTTC. It yields the protein CASSQRDGGSYEQYF.

This clonotype was detected ten times or more. V usage is TRBV11-2 and J usage is TRBJ2-7, with TRBD1 matching 12 bases. From germline, CDR1 is SGHAT and CDR2 FQNNGV. The CDR3 contains 18 residues. Trimming at V came to 5 bases and at J to 3 bases, leaving 14 bases not matched to a gene. CDR3 amino acids: CASSPRGLGTGGFYEQYF. DNA of the CDR3: TGTGCCAGCAGCCCTAGAGGCCTGGGGACAGGGGGCTTCTACGAGCAGTACTTC.

This clonotype was observed a handful of times. This chain joins TRBV19 and TRBJ2-5; D possibly uses TRBD1 or TRBD2 (5 bases each). The germline V gene encodes CDR1 LNHDA and CDR2 SQIVND (reference sequence). Trimming removed 2 bases from V and 5 bases from J, with 9 bases in between. The CDR3 has 13 residues. The CDR3 bases are TGTGCCAGTAGTATACAGGGAGTGGAGACCCAGTACTTC. Translating gives CASSIQGVETQYF.

V gene TRBV7-2 combines with J gene TRBJ2-3; D is unclear. V lost 5 bases to trimming and J lost 0 bases, with 9 bases between them. This CDR3 is built from 14 residues. Germline V gene lookup returns CDR1 SGHTA and CDR2 FQGNSA. CDR3 DNA sequence: TGTGCCAGCAGCATAGTTTACAGCACAGATACGCAGTATTTT. This encodes CASSIVYSTDTQYF.

DNA for the CDR3: TGCAGTGCCCGGTGGATCTATTCTTATGGCTACACCTTC. Its protein is CSARWIYSYGYTF. V is TRBV20-1 and J is TRBJ1-2, with no clear D. Looked up from germline, CDR1 is DFQATT and CDR2 is SNEGSKA (reference sequence). The V gene lost 6 bases and the J gene lost 5 bases, with 16 bases spanning the gap. The CDR3 is 13 amino acids.

The chain couples TRBV20-1 to TRBJ2-3; D unclear. CDR1 is DFQATT and CDR2 is SNEGSKA in the germline V gene (reference sequence). V was pared by 2 bases and J by 1 base, with 13 bases between. The CDR3 has 15 residues. DNA of the CDR3: TGCAGTGCTAGAAGGCCTGGGTCAGGCACAGATACGCAGTATTTT. As protein: CSARRPGSGTDTQYF.

This clonotype was observed a handful of times. CDR3 amino acids: CASSVASGSVEQYF. The CDR3 coding sequence is TGTGCCAGCAGCGTAGCCAGCGGGAGTGTCGAGCAGTACTTC. The V call is TRBV9, the J call TRBJ2-7; 8 nucleotides line up with TRBD2. V dropped 0 bases and J dropped 6; count of bases not matched to a gene: 5. Germline V gene sequence: CDR1 SGDLS, CDR2 YYNGEE. This CDR3 spans 14 amino acids.

The CDR3 nucleotides are TGTGCCAGCAGAACCAGCAATGAGCAGTTCTTC. Its translation: CASRTSNEQFF. The chain recombines TRBV25-1 with TRBJ2-1; no clear D gene. The CDR3 sequence is 11 residues long. V was cut by 6 bases and J by 6 bases, with 6 bases left in between. Germline V CDR1 and CDR2: MGHDK, SYGVNS.

J is TRBJ2-3 and V is TRBV5-1; 12 bases line up with TRBD2. CDR1 is SGHRS, CDR2 YFSETQ, per germline. The CDR3 has 19 residues. V gave up 1 base and J gave up 0 bases; unmatched junction bases: 9. The CDR3 loop is CASSLHVTSGSHSTDTQYF. In DNA form, the CDR3 reads TGCGCCAGCAGCTTGCATGTGACTAGCGGGAGCCATAGCACAGATACGCAGTATTTT. Using reference TRBV5-1 and TRBJ2-3 for the parts outside the CDR3, the full variable domain is KAGVTQTPRYLIKTRGQQVTLSCSPISGHRSVSWYQQTPGQGLQFLFEYFSETQRNKGNFPGRFSGRQFSNSRSEMNVSTLELGDSALYLCASSLHVTSGSHSTDTQYFGPGTRLTVL.

This chain joins TRBV7-8 and TRBJ2-1; no clear D gene. Trimming removed 5 bases at V and 3 bases at J, with 11 bases between. This CDR3 has 14 amino acids. Per the germline V gene, CDR1 is SGHVS and CDR2 is FQNEAQ. CDR3 region: CASSQIEDYNEQFF. In nucleotides, the CDR3 is TGTGCCAGCAGCCAGATTGAAGACTACAATGAGCAGTTCTTC.

This sequence joins TRBV25-1 and TRBJ1-5; D remains unclear. This CDR3 region has 12 residues. The V gene's germline CDR1 is MGHDK and CDR2 SYGVNS. V lost 4 bases, J lost 3 bases, and 4 bases lay in between. CDR3 residues: CASSGPNQPQHF. In nucleotides, the CDR3 is TGTGCCAGCAGTGGCCCCAATCAGCCCCAGCATTTT.

This clonotype was picked up a small number of times. The chain carries TRBV7-6 and TRBJ2-5; 8 nucleotides align to TRBD1. The CDR3 spans 13 residues. V shed 9 bases and J 6 bases; nucleotides not matched to a gene: 9. Germline loops: CDR1 SGHVS, CDR2 FNYEAQ. This CDR3 reads CASGQGVGKTQYF. The CDR3, as DNA: TGTGCCAGTGGACAGGGTGTGGGGAAGACCCAGTACTTC.

This chain connects TRBV10-2 to TRBJ2-7, with 7 bases identical to TRBD2. CDR1 WSHSY and CDR2 SAAADI come from the germline V gene. Trimming cost V 8 bases and J 3 bases; bases outside gene matches: 10. The CDR3 runs 14 residues. This CDR3 is CASDGSSGGYEQYF. As DNA, the CDR3 is TGCGCCAGCGATGGTTCTTCGGGGGGCTACGAGCAGTACTTC.

The CDR3 DNA reads as TGTGCCAGCAGTTACGACGGGACAGGGGGCGGCCAGCCCCAGCATTTT. Encoded protein: CASSYDGTGGGQPQHF. The V call is TRBV12-3 or TRBV12-4, the J call TRBJ1-5; 12 bases align to TRBD1. CDR3 length: 16 amino acids. Losses at the gene ends were 4 bases for V and 7 bases for J; bases not matched to a gene: 8.